Listed below are T cell receptor beta chains from one sample, sequenced in a study of blood T cell repertoires in COVID-19. TCRdb keeps only in-frame clones here, not all; method: immunoSEQ multiplex PCR. This table holds roughly 150,000 clones, less than 85% found once. Sequencing used peripheral blood. The source of these receptors is a woman aged 60-75 years with COVID-19, enrolled during active disease. CDR3s include the opening cysteine and the closing phenylalanine or tryptophan.

TRBV15	TRBJ2-1	CATSWAVDDNEQFF
TRBV28	TRBJ1-1	CASSPRGTAEAFF
TRBV10-3	TRBJ2-7	CAISAGLATYEQYF
TRBV19	TRBJ1-5	CASSVLRGGPHSPQHF
TRBV2	TRBJ2-2	CASRDRINTGELFF
TRBV19	TRBJ2-5	CASSGRGAPKETQYF
TRBV19	TRBJ2-2	CASSIISAGELFF
TRBV12-3/TRBV12-4	TRBJ2-5	CASSLNQGETQYF
TRBV6-5	TRBJ2-1	CASSTGQGTYNEQFF
TRBV7-2	TRBJ2-1	CASSLRLAGSQQFF
TRBV19	TRBJ2-2	CASSNSGPHYLGGELFF
TRBV6-5	TRBJ2-3	CASSYRSLTDTQYF
TRBV27	TRBJ1-2	CASSLSGQGAGGYTF
TRBV5-4	TRBJ1-2	CASSGSPGEVHYGYTF
TRBV3-1/TRBV3-2	TRBJ2-1	CASSPGLAEGGEHNEQFF
TRBV10-3	TRBJ2-1	CAIRGTPTSGGANEQFF
TRBV29-1	TRBJ1-1	CSAGTVNTEAFF
TRBV3-1/TRBV3-2	TRBJ2-2	CASSRSASNTGELFF
TRBV5-5	TRBJ2-5	CASSSISGTSGVTQYF
TRBV5-4	TRBJ2-6	CASSSLRISGANVLTF
TRBV7-9	TRBJ2-2	CASGVMVIPGGELFF
TRBV5-1	TRBJ1-2	CASSLSVNYGYTF
TRBV15	TRBJ1-5	CATSRVQGGNQPQHF
TRBV7-2	TRBJ1-2	CASSTPGTAGGYTF
TRBV11-3	TRBJ2-3	CASSPGRGTDTQYF
TRBV29-1	TRBJ2-7	CSGKDTSYEQYF
TRBV19	TRBJ1-3	CASMGTGVSFSGNTIYF
TRBV7-8	TRBJ2-1	CASSFRSAGAVGTEQFF
TRBV19	TRBJ1-5	CASNTGFGGQPQHF
TRBV5-6	TRBJ2-3	CASSFSILASGSADTQYF
TRBV27	TRBJ2-7	CASSPRDIRYEQYF
TRBV28	TRBJ2-7	CASSPPGRDRGTYEQYF
TRBV25-1	TRBJ1-4	CASSSGTAHNEKLFF
TRBV19	TRBJ2-1	CASSIVLGGNEQFF
TRBV29-1	TRBJ2-2	CSALGQRPPGELFF
TRBV18	TRBJ2-7	CASSRQGDEQYF
TRBV19	TRBJ1-2	CASSRTVYGYTF
TRBV30	TRBJ2-3	CAFCDRDFSDTQYF
TRBV4-3	TRBJ2-1	CASSQDPTISYNEQFF
TRBV24-1	TRBJ1-5	CATSDSGGYQPQHF
TRBV9	TRBJ2-7	CASSGRGSRQYF
TRBV6-5	TRBJ2-7	CASSLQRSAGEQYF
TRBV27	TRBJ2-1	CASSFTGRNHEQFF
TRBV7-9	TRBJ2-3	CAGDGTGVDTQYF
TRBV18	TRBJ1-1	CASSPGPERTGGGNTEAFF
TRBV7-3	TRBJ2-2	CASSPRTRANTGELFF
TRBV19	TRBJ1-3	CASSPDRGDTIYF
TRBV11-3	TRBJ2-5	CASSPRTGGETQYF